This passage covers 22 T cell receptor beta chains from one sample sequenced in a study of T cells after yellow fever vaccination. One entry per CDR3 protein, called by TCRdb with MiXCR from the 5' RACE reads. The sample has some 560,000 distinct CDR3 sequences; approximately 21% are singletons. The source was PBMCs, collected 15 days after the yellow fever booster vaccination. Source of these receptors: a man in his thirties or forties who received the YFV17D yellow fever vaccine.

This clonotype was seen more than once but under ten times. This chain's CDR3 is CASSEMTGGIQYF. The DNA for the CDR3 is TGTGCCAGCAGTGAAATGACCGGGGGGATTCAGTACTTC. The chain has TRBV6-1 and TRBJ2-4; 7 bases match TRBD2. CDR1 is MNHNS and CDR2 is SASEGT in the germline V gene. This CDR3 is 13 amino acids long. V lost 2 bases, J lost 10 bases, and 5 bases stayed unmatched.

There are a few counts of this clonotype. This chain links TRBV5-5 with TRBJ2-1; 7 bases are shared with TRBD1. J was trimmed by 10 bases and V by 2 bases; bases with no gene match: 9. CDR1 is SGHKS, CDR2 YYEKEE, per germline (reference sequence). The CDR3 spans 14 residues. Here the CDR3 reads CASSFMHRGGEQFF. DNA of the CDR3: TGTGCCAGCAGCTTTATGCACAGGGGCGGCGAGCAGTTCTTC.

V is TRBV6-2 or TRBV6-3 and J is TRBJ2-6; perhaps TRBD1 as D (5 bases). The CDR3 has 16 amino acids. Germline loops: CDR1 MNHEY, CDR2 SVGEGT. V lost 2 bases, J lost 4 bases, and 12 bases lay in between. This CDR3 is CASSYVSGYGANVLTF. In DNA, the CDR3 is TGTGCCAGCAGTTACGTCTCAGGGTACGGGGCCAACGTCCTGACTTTC.

This clonotype showed up just a few times. The chain couples TRBV7-2 to TRBJ2-2; no firm D call. Germline loops: CDR1 SGHTA, CDR2 FQGNSA. This CDR3 has 12 amino acids. V lost 5 bases to trimming and J lost 4 bases, with 5 bases between them. CDR3 protein: CASSPFTGELFF. CDR3 DNA: TGTGCCAGCAGCCCCTTCACCGGGGAGCTGTTTTTT.

This chain uses TRBV7-9 with TRBJ2-7; maybe TRBD2 (6 bases). The V end lost 3 bases, the J end lost 7 bases, and 13 bases lay between the germline ends. CDR1 and CDR2 from the germline V gene are SEHNR and FQNEAQ (reference sequence). This CDR3 contains 13 residues. The CDR3 DNA reads TGTGCCAGCAGCTTTGGTGGGGCGGGGGAGCAGTACTTC. It encodes CASSFGGAGEQYF.

This clonotype was counted between two and nine times. The CDR3 region is CASSLAGTFGNEQFF. The CDR3, as DNA: TGTGCCAGCAGCTTAGCGGGAACGTTCGGTAATGAGCAGTTCTTC. This chain joins TRBV7-6 and TRBJ2-1; the D is unclear. V lost 0 bases and J 7 bases, leaving 13 bases between the germline ends. This CDR3 contains 15 residues. CDR1 and CDR2 (germline): SGHVS, FNYEAQ.

The CDR3 region is CSAREGPAGVHNEQFF. Written as DNA, the CDR3 is TGCAGTGCTAGAGAGGGTCCAGCGGGAGTTCACAATGAGCAGTTCTTC. V usage is TRBV20-1 and J usage is TRBJ2-1; 8 positions match TRBD2. V was clipped by 0 bases and J by 5 bases; unmatched bases: 9. Germline V gene sequence: CDR1 DFQATT, CDR2 SNEGSKA (reference sequence). This CDR3 is 16 amino acids long.

This clonotype has ten or more counts. One end of the junction varies from germline; a read error may be responsible. The chain employs TRBV5-1 and TRBJ2-3; no clear D. The CDR3 consists of 13 residues. The germline V gene has CDR1 SGHRS and CDR2 YFSETQ. The CDR3: CASSLGATDTQYF. DNA of the CDR3: TGTGCCAGCAGCTTGGGTGCAACAGATACGCAGTATTTT. Looking up the rest from reference TRBV5-1 and TRBJ2-3 gives the full variable domain: KAGVTQTPRYLIKTRGQQVTLSCSPISGHRSVSWYQQTPGQGLQFLFEYFSETQRNKGNFPGRFSGRQFSNSRSEMNVSTLELGDSALYLCASSLGATDTQYFGPGTRLTVL.

This clonotype has only a few counts. Written as DNA, the CDR3 is TGTGCCAGCAGCGTAGTAGTTAGCGGGAGTGATGAGCAGTTCTTC. Amino acids: CASSVVVSGSDEQFF. V and J are TRBV9 and TRBJ2-1, with TRBD2 identical over 9 bases. Germline CDR1 is SGDLS and CDR2 is YYNGEE. The CDR3 loop spans 15 amino acids. V shed 0 bases and J 8 bases; nucleotides not matched to a gene: 6.

This clonotype turned up a few times. The chain couples TRBV6-2 or TRBV6-3 to TRBJ2-2; D might be TRBD2 (5 bases). Germline V gives CDR1 MNHEY, CDR2 SVGEGT. Trimming stripped 6 bases from V and 6 bases from J, with 11 bases between. The CDR3 sequence is 13 residues long. CDR3: CASSQHGAGELFF. The CDR3 coding sequence is TGTGCCAGCAGCCAACACGGGGCCGGGGAGCTGTTTTTT.

This chain links TRBV25-1 with TRBJ1-4; D is uncertain. CDR3 length equals 14 residues. V lost 4 bases and J lost 3, with 9 bases in between. Germline V CDR1 and CDR2: MGHDK, SYGVNS. The CDR3 spells CASSAGWPNEKLFF. The CDR3 coding sequence is TGTGCCAGCAGTGCAGGCTGGCCTAATGAAAAACTGTTTTTT. The complete variable domain, with remaining parts taken from reference TRBV25-1 and TRBJ1-4, reads EADIYQTPRYLVIGTGKKITLECSQTMGHDKMYWYQQDPGMELHLIHYSYGVNSTEKGDLSSESTVSRIRTEHFPLTLESARPSHTSQYLCASSAGWPNEKLFFGSGTQLSVL.

The sample holds a few counts of this clonotype. The chain uses TRBV7-6 and TRBJ1-1; D is unresolved. Trimming cost V 5 bases and J 11 bases, with 27 bases left between them. Germline V gene data show CDR1 as SGHVS and CDR2 as FNYEAQ. This CDR3 region has 16 residues. In DNA, the CDR3 is TGTGCCAGCAGCCAAGGACTCTCGGGGAATCCCGCCCGGGCTTTCTTT. This sequence encodes CASSQGLSGNPARAFF.

This clonotype turned up a few times. The chain uses TRBV7-2 and TRBJ2-7; either TRBD1 or TRBD2 may supply D (5 bases each). V lost 1 base and J lost 2, with 9 bases in between. The CDR3 totals 14 residues. Germline V lookup: CDR1 SGHTA, CDR2 FQGNSA. The DNA of the CDR3 is TGTGCCAGCAGCTTAGAGGGACCCCCCTACGAGCAGTACTTC. Protein product: CASSLEGPPYEQYF.

About this clonotype: The junction and the germline gene differ at one end; a read error may be behind it. The chain has TRBV6-1 and TRBJ2-3; D possibly corresponds to TRBD1 (6 bases). The length of the CDR3 is 15 residues. Germline assignment: CDR1 MNHNS and CDR2 SASEGT. CDR3 DNA: TGTGCCAGTTGGACACAACCATTGGGGGCAGATATGCAGTATTTT. It specifies CASWTQPLGADMQYF.

The V and J genes are TRBV20-1 and TRBJ2-7, with D perhaps matching TRBD1 or TRBD2 (5 bases each). Germline CDR1 and CDR2: DFQATT and SNEGSKA (reference sequence). The V end was cut by 6 bases, the J end by 0 bases, with 15 bases between. CDR3 length: 14 amino acids. CDR3 in DNA: TGCAGTGCGGTGTTGAGGGGCATCTCCTACGAGCAGTACTTC. Encoded protein: CSAVLRGISYEQYF.

The V call is TRBV20-1, the J call TRBJ2-5; D not certain. Trimming pared 3 bases from V and 4 bases from J, leaving 15 bases between. The CDR3 is made up of 14 amino acids. Germline CDR1 DFQATT, CDR2 SNEGSKA (reference sequence). CDR3 nucleotides: TGCAGTGCTAGGTCCTCACTGCCTCCAGAGACCCAGTACTTC. This sequence encodes CSARSSLPPETQYF.

This chain links TRBV7-2 with TRBJ2-3, with 8 bases aligning to TRBD2. Germline CDR1 reads SGHTA; CDR2 reads FQGNSA. This CDR3 has 15 amino acids. V lost 4 bases and J lost 3; bases outside the gene matches: 6. The CDR3 DNA reads as TGTGCCAGCAGCTCTGAAGCGGGAGCGACAGATACGCAGTATTTT. Encoded protein: CASSSEAGATDTQYF.

This clonotype was picked up a small number of times. V usage is TRBV27 and J usage is TRBJ2-1, with 9 bases aligning to TRBD1. This CDR3 is built from 15 residues. The trim removed 4 bases at V and 6 bases at J, leaving 7 bases unmatched. Germline V CDR1 and CDR2: MNHEY, SMNVEV (reference sequence). The CDR3 region has the DNA TGTGCCAGCAGTTCAAACAGGGGGCGAGGCAATGAGCAGTTCTTC. It is translated as CASSSNRGRGNEQFF.

The chain couples TRBV24-1 to TRBJ2-1; 8 bases agree with TRBD2. Looked up from germline, CDR1 is KGHDR and CDR2 is SFDVKD. V trimming: 4 bases; J trimming: 7 bases; junction bases outside the gene matches: 5. The CDR3 extends over 14 amino acids. The CDR3 coding sequence is TGTGCCACCAGTGACGGGAGGGCCTCGAATGAGCAGTTCTTC. Translating gives CATSDGRASNEQFF.

This clonotype occurred many times. This rearrangement joins TRBV6-1 to TRBJ2-4, with no clear D. The length of the CDR3 is 18 residues. Trimming removed 2 bases from V and 3 bases from J, with 20 bases in between. Per the germline V gene, CDR1 is MNHNS and CDR2 is SASEGT. CDR3 sequence: CASSEQPPTNFGKNIQYF. Here the CDR3 DNA reads TGTGCCAGCAGTGAACAGCCACCGACAAACTTCGGCAAAAACATTCAGTACTTC.

This clonotype has more than one count but fewer than ten. This chain links TRBV20-1 with TRBJ2-7; D is unresolved. The CDR3 has 14 residues. CDR1 is DFQATT and CDR2 is SNEGSKA in the germline V gene (reference sequence). With 0 bases removed from V and 2 bases from J, the gap between germline ends came to 11 bases. The CDR3 loop reads CSARDLHPPYEQYF. The CDR3 bases are TGCAGTGCTAGAGATTTACACCCGCCCTACGAGCAGTACTTC.

The sample holds a few counts of this clonotype. The V gene is TRBV6-5, the J gene TRBJ2-3; D unresolved. Germline V gene sequence: CDR1 MNHEY, CDR2 SVGAGI. Trimming shortened V by 2 bases and J by 0 bases, and 6 bases separated the two germline ends. The CDR3 spans 14 residues. The CDR3: CASSYRRSTDTQYF. CDR3 DNA sequence: TGTGCCAGCAGTTACAGGCGGAGCACAGATACGCAGTATTTT.